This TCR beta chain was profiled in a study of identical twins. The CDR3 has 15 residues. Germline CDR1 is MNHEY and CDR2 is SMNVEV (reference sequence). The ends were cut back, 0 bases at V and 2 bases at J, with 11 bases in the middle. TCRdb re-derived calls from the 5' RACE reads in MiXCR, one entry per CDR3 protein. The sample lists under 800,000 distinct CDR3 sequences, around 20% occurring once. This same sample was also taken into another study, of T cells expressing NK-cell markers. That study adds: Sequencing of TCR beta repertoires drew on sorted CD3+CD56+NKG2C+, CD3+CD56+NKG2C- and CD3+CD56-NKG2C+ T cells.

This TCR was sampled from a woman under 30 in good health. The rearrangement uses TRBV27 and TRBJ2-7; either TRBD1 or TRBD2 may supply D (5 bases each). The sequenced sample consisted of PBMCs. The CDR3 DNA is TGTGCCAGCAGTTTATCGATGTGGGGGACCTACGAGCAGTACTTC. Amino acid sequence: CASSLSMWGTYEQYF.